These T cell receptor beta chains were read from a single sample in a study of beta chain features in type 1 diabetes. Generated by immunoSEQ multiplex PCR, the TCRdb table keeps only in-frame clones and is missing some. Found here are some 400,000 clones, roughly 16% of them singletons; the top ten hold around 0.02%. Sequencing input: naive CD4+ T cells from blood. All receptors derive from a woman in her late teens or twenties in good health. The CDR3 runs from the conserved cysteine through the conserved F or W. A D gene is named only where the DNA matches it firmly. Clone size appears in some rows only: once, few, many, or a class for an expanded clone.

>NA|few|TRBV6-6|TRBJ2-3
TGTGCCAGCTCAACTCCAGATACGCAGTATTTT
CASSTPDTQYF
>NA|few|TRBV2|TRBJ1-2
TGTGCCAGCAGTGAGTCCTACGGCTACACCTTC
CASSESYGYTF
>TRBD1|NA|TRBV5-1|TRBJ2-1
TGCGCCAGCAGCCCCCCGACGGGGACAGGGAGGGATGAGCAGTTCTTC
CASSPPTGTGRDEQFF
>TRBD1|few|TRBV4-2|TRBJ1-1
TGTGCCAGCAGAGACCTGACAGGGTACACTGAAGCTTTCTTT
CASRDLTGYTEAFF
>NA|NA|TRBV6-6|TRBJ2-1
TGTGCCAGCAGTTACGGCAGCTCCTACAATGAGCAGTTCTTC
CASSYGSSYNEQFF
>NA|NA|TRBV20-1|TRBJ1-4
TGCAGTGCTAGCTCCGAAAAACTGTTTTTT
CSASSEKLFF
>TRBD2|few|TRBV9|TRBJ2-1
TGTGCCAGCAGCGTAGCTGGAGGGAGGGCCTCCTACAATGAGCAGTTCTTC
CASSVAGGRASYNEQFF
>TRBD2|NA|TRBV28|TRBJ2-1
TGTGCCAGCAGCCCAGGACTAGCGGGAGTAGGAAATGAGCAGTTCTTC
CASSPGLAGVGNEQFF
>NA|once|TRBV30|TRBJ1-2
TGTGCCTGGAGTGTACGGCCGACTTACTATGGCTACACCTTC
CAWSVRPTYYGYTF
>TRBD2|few|TRBV9|TRBJ2-3
TGTGCCAGCAGCGTAGAGATAGGGCTAGCGGGATCCACAGATACGCAGTATTTT
CASSVEIGLAGSTDTQYF
>NA|NA|TRBV4-1|TRBJ1-5
TGCGCCAGCAGCCAAGATCGGGTGGATAGCAATCAGCCCCAGCATTTT
CASSQDRVDSNQPQHF
>NA|NA|TRBV29-1|TRBJ2-5
TGCAGCGCTGGACACACCCAAGAGACCCAGTACTTC
CSAGHTQETQYF
>TRBD2|few|TRBV29-1|TRBJ2-7
TGCAGCGTTGGAGCTAGCGGCGGCTCCTACGAGCAGTACTTC
CSVGASGGSYEQYF
>TRBD1|NA|TRBV7-9|TRBJ2-1
TGTGCCGGGAACCGGGACAGGGGAAACAATGAGCAGTTCTTC
CAGNRDRGNNEQFF
>TRBD1|few|TRBV18|TRBJ1-2
TGTGCCAGCTCACCGAACGGGGACAGGCCCAACTATGGCTACACCTTC
CASSPNGDRPNYGYTF
>NA|NA|TRBV29-1|TRBJ2-1
TGCGGGAGCAGTATGTACAATGAGCAGTTCTTC
CGSSMYNEQFF
>TRBD1|NA|TRBV29-1|TRBJ2-7
TGCAGCGTCGATACAGGGGTCTCCTCCTACGAGCAGTACTTC
CSVDTGVSSYEQYF
>NA|NA|TRBV28|TRBJ2-2
TGTGCCAGCAGTTCCCAGGGGTCGGGCACCGGGGAGCTGTTTTTT
CASSSQGSGTGELFF
>TRBD2|NA|TRBV28|TRBJ2-5
TGTGCCAGCAGTATGCTAGCGGACTCTACAAAAGAGACCCAGTACTTC
CASSMLADSTKETQYF
>TRBD1|NA|TRBV30|TRBJ1-4
TGTGCCTGGAGTAGGGGACAGGCGAGGGAAAAACTGTTTTTT
CAWSRGQAREKLFF
>NA|few|TRBV30|TRBJ2-7
TGTGCCTGGACACCTGGGCCGTGGGCCTACGAGCAGTACTTC
CAWTPGPWAYEQYF
>NA|few|TRBV30|TRBJ1-5
TGTGCCTGGAGCGGACTAATAAACGGTCAGCCCCAGCATTTT
CAWSGLINGQPQHF
>TRBD1|few|TRBV14|TRBJ2-7
TGTGCCAGCAGCCGACGGACAGGGCCCTACGAGCAGTACTTC
CASSRRTGPYEQYF
>TRBD2|few|TRBV4-2|TRBJ2-1
TGTGCCAGCAGCCCTGGGACTAGCGGGAGGAAGGAGCAGTTCTTC
CASSPGTSGRKEQFF
>NA|few|TRBV28|TRBJ1-5
TGTGCCAGCAGTTGGATTTCCGGACAGCATAATCAGCCCCAGCATTTT
CASSWISGQHNQPQHF
>NA|NA|TRBV29-1|TRBJ2-3
TGCAGCGTTGCTAGAAATCTGCAGGGAAGGCTAGGAAAAAGTACGCAGTATTTT
CSVARNLQGRLGKSTQYF
>NA|few|TRBV5-1|TRBJ2-7
TGCGCCAGCAGCTCTCGCGGGCAGGGGCGGTACGAGCAGTACTTC
CASSSRGQGRYEQYF
>NA|NA|TRBV7-9|TRBJ1-2
TGTGCCAGCAGCTTTAGCCAGACTAACTATGGCTACACCTTC
CASSFSQTNYGYTF
>NA|few|TRBV25-1|TRBJ1-3
TGTGCCAGCAGTGATGCAGGGAACTCTGGAAACACCATATATTTT
CASSDAGNSGNTIYF